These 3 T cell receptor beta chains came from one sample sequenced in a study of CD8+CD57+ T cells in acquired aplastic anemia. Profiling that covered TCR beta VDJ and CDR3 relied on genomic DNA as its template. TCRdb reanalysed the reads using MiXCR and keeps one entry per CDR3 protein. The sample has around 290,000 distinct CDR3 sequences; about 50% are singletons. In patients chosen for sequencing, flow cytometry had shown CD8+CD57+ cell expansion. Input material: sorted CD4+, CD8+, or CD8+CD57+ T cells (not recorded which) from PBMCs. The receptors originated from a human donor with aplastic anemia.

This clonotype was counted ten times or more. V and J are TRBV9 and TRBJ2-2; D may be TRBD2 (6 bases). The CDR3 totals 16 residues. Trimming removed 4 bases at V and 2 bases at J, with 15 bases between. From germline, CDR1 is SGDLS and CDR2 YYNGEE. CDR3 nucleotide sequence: TGTGCCAGCAGCCCCACCGGGACTTTTAACACCGGGGAGCTGTTTTTT. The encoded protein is CASSPTGTFNTGELFF.

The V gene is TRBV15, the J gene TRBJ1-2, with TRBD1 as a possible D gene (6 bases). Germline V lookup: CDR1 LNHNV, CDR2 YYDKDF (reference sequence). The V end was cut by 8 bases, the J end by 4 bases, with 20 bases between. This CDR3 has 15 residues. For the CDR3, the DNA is TGTGCCACCCAAAAGGGCCAGGACAGATCCTATGGCTACACCTTC. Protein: CATQKGQDRSYGYTF.

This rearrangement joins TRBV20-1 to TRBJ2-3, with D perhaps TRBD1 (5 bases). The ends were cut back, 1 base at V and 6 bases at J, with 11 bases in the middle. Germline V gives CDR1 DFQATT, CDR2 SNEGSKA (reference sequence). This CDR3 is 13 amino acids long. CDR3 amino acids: CSARAQGVDTQYF. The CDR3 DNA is TGCAGTGCTAGAGCTCAGGGTGTCGATACGCAGTATTTT.